This entry is about one T cell receptor beta chain. Its antigen is undetermined. V was clipped by 1 base and J by 5 bases; unmatched bases: 8. The germline CDR1 and CDR2 sequences are SNHLY and FYNNEI. This CDR3 has 16 residues. With 60 Vbeta and 13 Jbeta primers, the PCR was carried out. Measured with immunoSEQ multiplex PCR; TCRdb has only the in-frame clones, and not every one. The table shows over 150,000 clones, with approximately 80% occurring only once. The data originate from a study of cytomegalovirus exposure and HLA in healthy donors. Study-wide results and caveats: A cluster of highly shared sequence variants was likely a sequencing artifact.

Source material: PBMCs. The TCR was taken from a woman aged 50 to 60 in good health and CMV-seropositive. V usage is TRBV2 and J usage is TRBJ2-3; 8 bases match TRBD2. The CDR3 sequence is CASSEEDGRAGDTQYF. In DNA, the CDR3 is TGTGCCAGCAGTGAAGAAGACGGGAGGGCGGGAGATACGCAGTATTTT.